The next 3 T cell receptor beta chains were all read from a single sample in a study of T cells in tuberculosis. Method: immunoSEQ multiplex PCR; TCRdb's copy keeps in-frame clones and lacks some. The data show tens of thousands of clones, around 85% seen once. As for time point: new active TB diagnosis, blood taken before or within 7 days of starting treatment. The sample in question was PBMCs, obtained at tuberculosis diagnosis. Receptors were obtained from an adult with tuberculosis.

This chain joins TRBV6-1 and TRBJ2-2; D gene uncertain. In germline, CDR1 is MNHNS, CDR2 SASEGT. V lost 4 bases, J lost 0 bases, and 6 bases lay in between. CDR3 length: 14 residues. The DNA of the CDR3 is TGTGCCAGCAGTGGTCCGTCGAACACCGGGGAGCTGTTTTTT. Amino acid sequence: CASSGPSNTGELFF.

The V and J genes are TRBV11-3 and TRBJ2-7, with a possible D match to TRBD2 (6 bases). The CDR3 has 13 amino acids. Germline values: CDR1 SGHNT, CDR2 YENEEA. Trimming removed 5 bases at V and 2 bases at J, with 10 bases between. CDR3 protein: CASSAGSTYEQYF. In DNA form, the CDR3 reads TGTGCCAGCAGCGCGGGGTCGACCTACGAGCAGTACTTC. Full variable domain (rest looked up from reference TRBV11-3 and TRBJ2-7): EAGVVQSPRYKIIEKKQPVAFWCNPISGHNTLYWYLQNLGQGPELLIRYENEEAVDDSQLPKDRFSAERLKGVDSTLKIQPAELGDSAVYLCASSAGSTYEQYFGPGTRLTVT.

In DNA, the CDR3 is TGTGCCAGCAGTCTCCAGCGGGGGACCGGGGAGCTGTTTTTT. Its translation: CASSLQRGTGELFF. The rearrangement joins TRBV4-2 to TRBJ2-2; 8 positions agree with TRBD2. Germline values: CDR1 LGHNA, CDR2 YNFKEQ. The CDR3 extends over 14 amino acids. Unmatched junction bases numbered 5, after V lost 6 bases and J lost 5 bases.